This TCR beta chain was captured in a study of cytomegalovirus exposure and HLA in healthy donors. Points from the study as a whole: According to a later analysis, donors in an Asian-associated ancestry cluster reportedly had fewer N-insertions than the approximately 730-donor mean. In an earlier analysis, productive rearrangement rates for most beta V segments clustered near 87% or 30%.

Unrecorded immune exposures were likely, despite nominal health at sampling. About this clone: Its target is not known.

Use of 60 Vbeta and 13 Jbeta primers characterized the PCR. The assay was immunoSEQ multiplex PCR, and TCRdb's table has in-frame clones only and misses some. The sample comprises 80,000 to 95,000 clones, around four fifths of which are singletons, and about 5.6% rests with the top ten. This sequence was found in a woman aged 18-29 years in good health and CMV-seropositive. Material for sequencing was PBMCs.

The CDR3 loop reads CASREKRQGLNTEAFF. CDR3 in DNA: TGTGCCAGCAGGGAAAAACGACAGGGGCTGAACACTGAAGCTTTCTTT. This chain uses TRBV2 with TRBJ1-1; TRBD1 matches 8 bases. The germline CDR1 and CDR2 sequences are SNHLY and FYNNEI. The CDR3 is made up of 16 amino acids. V was pared by 6 bases and J by 0 bases, with 9 bases of the junction left unmatched.